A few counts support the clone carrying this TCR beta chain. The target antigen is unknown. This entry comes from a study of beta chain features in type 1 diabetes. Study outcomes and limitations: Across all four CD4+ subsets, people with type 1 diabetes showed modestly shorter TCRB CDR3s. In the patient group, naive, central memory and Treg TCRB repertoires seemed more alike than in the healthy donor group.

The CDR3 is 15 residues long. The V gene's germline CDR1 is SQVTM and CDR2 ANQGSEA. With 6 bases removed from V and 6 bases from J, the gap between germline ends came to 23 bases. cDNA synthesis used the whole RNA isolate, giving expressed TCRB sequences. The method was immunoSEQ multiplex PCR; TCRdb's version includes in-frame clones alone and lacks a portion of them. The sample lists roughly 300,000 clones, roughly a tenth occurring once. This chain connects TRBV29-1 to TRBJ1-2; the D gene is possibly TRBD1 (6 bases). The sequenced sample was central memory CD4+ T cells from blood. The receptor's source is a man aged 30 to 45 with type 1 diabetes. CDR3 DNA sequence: TGCAGCGTCGATAGGGGAGGGTCAGGGGTGGATGGCTACACCTTC. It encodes CSVDRGGSGVDGYTF.